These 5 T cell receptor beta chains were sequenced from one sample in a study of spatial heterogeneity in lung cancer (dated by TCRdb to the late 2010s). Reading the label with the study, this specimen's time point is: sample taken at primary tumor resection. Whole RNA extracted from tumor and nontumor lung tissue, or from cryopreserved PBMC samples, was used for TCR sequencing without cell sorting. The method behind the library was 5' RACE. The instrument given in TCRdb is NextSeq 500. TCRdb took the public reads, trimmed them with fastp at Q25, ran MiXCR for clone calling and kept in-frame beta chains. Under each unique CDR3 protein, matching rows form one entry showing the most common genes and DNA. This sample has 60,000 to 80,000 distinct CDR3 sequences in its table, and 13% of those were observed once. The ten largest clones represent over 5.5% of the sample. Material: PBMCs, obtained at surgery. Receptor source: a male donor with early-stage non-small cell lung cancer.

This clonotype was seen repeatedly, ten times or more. The CDR3 sequence is CASSQDRTSIGELFF. The CDR3 coding sequence is TGTGCCAGCAGCCAAGATAGGACAAGTATCGGGGAGCTGTTTTTT. V gene TRBV14 combines with J gene TRBJ2-2; possible D gene TRBD1, 5 bases. The CDR3 is 15 residues long. From germline, CDR1 is SGHDN and CDR2 FVKESK. Trimming took 0 bases from V and 7 from J, leaving 12 bases between them.

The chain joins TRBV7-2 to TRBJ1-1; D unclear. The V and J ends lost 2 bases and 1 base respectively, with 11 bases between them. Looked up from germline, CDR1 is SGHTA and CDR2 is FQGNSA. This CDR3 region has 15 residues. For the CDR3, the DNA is TGTGCCAGCAGCTTATTCCGGGCGGGGAACACTGAAGCTTTCTTT. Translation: CASSLFRAGNTEAFF.

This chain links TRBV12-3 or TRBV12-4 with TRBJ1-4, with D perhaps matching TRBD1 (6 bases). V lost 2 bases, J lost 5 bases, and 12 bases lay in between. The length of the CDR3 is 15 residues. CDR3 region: CASSLRRGLNEKLFF. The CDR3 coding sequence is TGTGCCAGCAGTTTAAGGCGGGGGCTAAATGAAAAACTGTTTTTT.

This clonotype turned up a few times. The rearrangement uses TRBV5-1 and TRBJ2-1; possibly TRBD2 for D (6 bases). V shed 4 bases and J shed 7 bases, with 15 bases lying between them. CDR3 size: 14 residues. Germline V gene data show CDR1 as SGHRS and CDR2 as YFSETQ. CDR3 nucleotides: TGCGCCAGCAGCATCGGGCCCGGGGGAAATGAGCAGTTCTTC. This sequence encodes CASSIGPGGNEQFF.

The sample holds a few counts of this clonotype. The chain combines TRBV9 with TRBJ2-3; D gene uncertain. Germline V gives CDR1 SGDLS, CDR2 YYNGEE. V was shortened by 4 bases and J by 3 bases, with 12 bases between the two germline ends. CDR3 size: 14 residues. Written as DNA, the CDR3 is TGTGCCAGCAGCTTTGATGGAGTAACAGATACGCAGTATTTT. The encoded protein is CASSFDGVTDTQYF.